The T cell receptor beta chain described here comes from a study of read filtering for tumor transcriptome and immune sequencing. The overall study: Eight or nine patients were R-ISS I, approximately 15 were R-ISS II, roughly seven were R-ISS III. Transcriptome libraries were built from DNase-treated RNA.

From around 0.4 ug of RNA, a library with molecular barcoded alpha/delta and beta/gamma adaptors was made. A single record per CDR3 protein comes from TCRdb applying MiXCR to the reads. The table includes about 130,000 distinct CDR3 sequences, around 13% detected once. This clonotype was recorded at least ten times. From germline, CDR1 is KGHDR and CDR2 SFDVKD. V gave up 5 bases and J gave up 0 bases, with 5 bases separating them. The CDR3 contains 13 residues. Sequenced sample: a population of CD138-negative cells sorted from bone marrow. This sequence was found in a donor aged 40 or older with multiple myeloma. The chain employs TRBV24-1 and TRBJ2-3; unclear D gene. The CDR3 protein is CATSAVSTDTQYF. The CDR3 coding sequence is TGTGCCACCAGTGCCGTAAGCACAGATACGCAGTATTTT.